Shown below are 2 T cell receptor beta chains from a single sample sequenced in a study of CD8 T cells in ankylosing spondylitis. MiXCR, applied by TCRdb to the 5' RACE reads, yields one record per CDR3 protein. The sample has some 130,000 distinct CDR3 sequences, more than 5.5% seen once. The sequenced sample consisted of blood, either unsorted or a sorted T cell fraction (not recorded which). The receptors shown here come from a female donor with ankylosing spondylitis or in good health (not recorded which).

This clonotype was recorded at least ten times. V is TRBV10-3 and J is TRBJ1-1, with D tentatively TRBD1 (6 bases). V lost 7 bases and J 3 bases, leaving 15 bases between the germline ends. The length of the CDR3 is 14 residues. Germline CDR1 ENHRY, CDR2 SYGVKD. The CDR3 is CAITITGADTEAFF. The CDR3 region has the DNA TGTGCCATCACCATCACGGGGGCGGACACTGAAGCTTTCTTT.

This clonotype was seen at least ten times. The chain is built from TRBV5-1 and TRBJ2-7; a weak D match, TRBD1 (6 bases). Trimming stripped 4 bases from V and 1 base from J, with 12 bases between. CDR3 length: 14 amino acids. Germline V lookup: CDR1 SGHRS, CDR2 YFSETQ. CDR3 sequence reads: CASSVQGASYEQYF. Here the CDR3 DNA reads TGCGCCAGCAGCGTACAGGGAGCGTCCTACGAGCAGTACTTC.